What follows describes a single TCR beta chain. This sample stems from a study of control samples from healthy donors and cancer patients. The germline CDR1 and CDR2 sequences are MNHEY and SVGAGI. The CDR3 has 14 residues. Trimming left V 7 bases short and J 0 bases short, with 12 bases between. Method: immunoSEQ multiplex PCR; TCRdb's copy keeps in-frame clones and lacks some. The data show about 14,000 clones, with 75% to 85% seen just once and about 8% held by the top ten. The sample comprised formalin-fixed, paraffin-embedded tissue. The chain uses TRBV6-5 and TRBJ1-1; tentatively, D is TRBD1 (6 bases). The receptor was isolated from a male donor with melanoma. The CDR3 nucleotides read TGTGCCAGCAATAGAGGACAGATGAACACTGAAGCTTTCTTT. It specifies CASNRGQMNTEAFF.